This TCR beta chain was identified during a study of post-analysis software for immune sequencing data. In regard to this clonotype: Its antigen is unidentified.

Germline CDR1 reads MGHDK; CDR2 reads SYGVNS. V gave up 6 bases and J gave up 0 bases; unmatched junction bases: 4. CDR3 length: 15 amino acids. Regarding the study as a whole: In patients, TRBV5-6, TRBV5-1 and TRBV20-1 belonged to about five TRBV segments found more frequently than in controls.

Unique-molecular-identifier-tagged TCR beta cDNA libraries were used. TCRdb re-called the PCR reads with MiXCR, one entry per CDR3 protein. Here the sample spans about 430,000 distinct CDR3 sequences, approximately 39% being singletons. The sequenced sample consisted of blood. The chain joins TRBV25-1 to TRBJ2-3; 9 bases agree with TRBD2. The receptor was isolated from a girl aged 2 to 10 with multiple sclerosis. The CDR3 DNA is TGTGCCAGCAGCAGACTAGCGGCTAGCACAGATACGCAGTATTTT. Translating gives CASSRLAASTDTQYF.